This TCR beta chain stems from a study of shared clonotypes between healthy human individuals. The deep-level immunoSEQ assay was used. Every subset's genomic DNA went evenly onto several immunoSEQ plates. Using immunoSEQ multiplex PCR, the repertoire was profiled, and TCRdb retains in-frame clones only, with some absent. The sample includes around 610,000 clones, 95% to 97% of them seen just once. CD45RO negativity and positive selection for CCR7 defined naive CD8 cells, a population that excluded terminally differentiated effector memory CD45RA+ cells. All participating donors were Caucasian adults from Nashville, Tennessee. The CDR3 has 13 amino acids. V lost 4 bases and J 2 bases, leaving 10 bases between the germline ends. CDR1 and CDR2 (germline): SQVTM, ANQGSEA. Remarks on this clone: Its specificity is not known.

Overall study findings and caveats: Some clonotypes were shared by all four sorted-subset donors, while others were not shared. The non-shared ones had lower generation probabilities than the shared ones.

This chain uses TRBV29-1 with TRBJ2-3, with D hard to call. The sequence was obtained from a woman aged 25 to 39 in good health. The source material was naive CD8+ T cells sorted from blood. CDR3 in amino acids: CSVGPLDTDTQYF. The DNA of the CDR3 is TGCAGCGTTGGGCCGTTGGACACAGATACGCAGTATTTT.